The 17 T cell receptor beta chains below come from one sample, sequenced in a study of blood T cells in healthy people across ages (dated by TCRdb to 2013 to 2016). The method was 5' RACE. The reads were generated on an Illumina HiSeq 2500. A second PCR of about 7 to 12 cycles was run with a J-beta primer mix and a sample-barcoded 5' primer. TCRdb reran the public reads through fastp at Q25 and MiXCR, keeping productive beta chains. Merged by CDR3 protein, the rows form single entries marked with the most common genes and DNA. This sample holds about 1.8 million distinct CDR3 sequences; around 50% were observed only once. Of the sample, 2% to 2.5% is held by the ten largest clones. The sequenced material came from blood. The receptors stem from a woman aged 40 to 50 in good health.

The J gene is TRBJ2-1, the V gene TRBV20-1; 8 bases line up with TRBD1. This CDR3 spans 14 amino acids. Germline assignment: CDR1 DFQATT and CDR2 SNEGSKA (reference sequence). V shed 5 bases and J 0 bases; nucleotides not matched to a gene: 3. CDR3 sequence reads: CSAYDRGSYNEQFF. In DNA, the CDR3 is TGCAGTGCTTACGACAGGGGCTCCTACAATGAGCAGTTCTTC.

There are a few counts of this clonotype. The V gene is TRBV6-2 or TRBV6-3, the J gene TRBJ2-7; possibly TRBD1 for D (5 bases). The germline gives CDR1 MNHEY, CDR2 SVGEGT. The V end was cut by 5 bases, the J end by 1 base, with 9 bases between. There are 13 residues in the CDR3. The CDR3 loop reads CASSDQGSYEQYF. As DNA, the CDR3 is TGTGCCAGCAGTGACCAGGGATCCTACGAGCAGTACTTC.

The rearrangement joins TRBV20-1 to TRBJ2-5; the D is unclear. Per germline, CDR1 DFQATT and CDR2 SNEGSKA (reference sequence). This CDR3 contains 15 residues. V lost 3 bases and J 3 bases, leaving 17 bases between the germline ends. The CDR3 coding sequence is TGCAGTGCTAGTTCTGTCGTTGGGCGGAAAGAGACCCAGTACTTC. It codes for CSASSVVGRKETQYF.

This clonotype was found a few times. The chain combines TRBV3-1 with TRBJ1-2; D is perhaps TRBD1 (5 bases). The CDR3 is 16 amino acids. The germline CDR1 and CDR2 sequences are LGHDT and YNNKEL (reference sequence). V was cut by 3 bases and J by 7 bases, with 21 bases left in between. CDR3 amino acids: CASSHRQRGMRGGYTF. CDR3 in DNA: TGTGCCAGCAGCCACCGACAGCGAGGTATGAGAGGTGGCTACACCTTC.

This clonotype showed up just a few times. The chain is built from TRBV29-1 and TRBJ1-2; D gene unclear. Trimming took off 3 bases at V and 4 bases at J, with 6 bases between the two ends. Germline assignment: CDR1 SQVTM and CDR2 ANQGSEA. The CDR3 length is 11 residues. The CDR3 reads CSVDSTYGYTF. The CDR3, as DNA: TGCAGCGTTGACAGCACCTATGGCTACACCTTC.

This clonotype showed up just a few times. This sequence joins TRBV2 and TRBJ1-5, with 10 bases lining up with TRBD1. The germline V gene has CDR1 SNHLY and CDR2 FYNNEI. The CDR3 is made up of 15 amino acids. Losses at the gene ends were 6 bases for V and 7 bases for J; bases not matched to a gene: 9. The CDR3 nucleotides read TGTGCCAGCAGCCAAGACAGGGGGCTCGGCCAGCCCCAGCATTTT. As protein: CASSQDRGLGQPQHF.

This clonotype was counted only a few times. The chain joins TRBV6-2 or TRBV6-3 to TRBJ2-1; 9 positions agree with TRBD1. Per the germline V gene, CDR1 is MNHEY and CDR2 is SVGEGT. J lost 7 bases, V lost 3 bases, and 10 bases had no gene match. The CDR3 is 16 amino acids. The CDR3 bases are TGTGCCAGCAGTTATTGGCGGGACAGGGTCCGAAATGAGCAGTTCTTC. Its protein product is CASSYWRDRVRNEQFF.

This sequence joins TRBV20-1 and TRBJ1-2, with D possibly TRBD1 on 6 matching bases. The germline gives CDR1 DFQATT, CDR2 SNEGSKA (reference sequence). Trimming cost V 4 bases and J 4 bases, with 19 bases left between them. The CDR3 runs to 15 residues. The CDR3 DNA follows: TGCAGTGCTACCCCGACAGGAGTCAGACTCTATGGCTACACCTTC. Translation: CSATPTGVRLYGYTF.

The genes are TRBV20-1 and TRBJ2-1; D uncertain. V was shortened by 5 bases and J by 6 bases, with 11 bases between the two germline ends. The CDR3 extends over 12 amino acids. Germline-derived CDR1 and CDR2 are DFQATT and SNEGSKA (reference sequence). CDR3: CSAARSLNEQFF. Here the CDR3 DNA reads TGCAGTGCTGCCCGCAGCCTCAATGAGCAGTTCTTC.

This clonotype occurred a few times. The V and J genes are TRBV29-1 and TRBJ2-3; D remains unclear. V was pared by 6 bases and J by 2 bases, with 12 bases between. CDR3 size: 13 residues. In germline, CDR1 is SQVTM, CDR2 ANQGSEA. CDR3 amino acids: CSVPHKITDTQYF. CDR3 nucleotide sequence: TGCAGCGTGCCTCACAAGATCACAGATACGCAGTATTTT.

This chain uses TRBV9 with TRBJ2-3; D is unresolved. Germline V lookup: CDR1 SGDLS, CDR2 YYNGEE. This CDR3 region has 15 residues. The V end was cut by 0 bases, the J end by 0 bases, with 8 bases between. The CDR3 protein is CASSVEWGSTDTQYF. Here the CDR3 DNA reads TGTGCCAGCAGCGTAGAGTGGGGAAGCACAGATACGCAGTATTTT.

The J gene is TRBJ2-5, the V gene TRBV20-1; TRBD2 matches 8 bases. Germline assignment: CDR1 DFQATT and CDR2 SNEGSKA (reference sequence). V trimming: 1 base; J trimming: 2 bases; junction bases outside the gene matches: 3. The CDR3 is 14 residues long. The DNA for the CDR3 is TGCAGTGCTAGAGGGCCGGGGGGGCAAGAGACCCAGTACTTC. Its protein is CSARGPGGQETQYF.

This clonotype showed up just a few times. The chain links TRBV6-5 to TRBJ2-7; the D gene is possibly TRBD1 (6 bases). The CDR3 has 16 residues. V was pared by 0 bases and J by 3 bases, with 15 bases between. Looked up from germline, CDR1 is MNHEY and CDR2 is SVGAGI. CDR3 loop: CASSYSTGHTYYEQYF. The DNA for the CDR3 is TGTGCCAGCAGTTACTCGACGGGACACACCTACTACGAGCAGTACTTC.

This clonotype showed up just once. The rearrangement uses TRBV20-1 and TRBJ1-2; no clear D gene. Germline V gene lookup returns CDR1 DFQATT and CDR2 SNEGSKA (reference sequence). V was cut by 7 bases and J by 8 bases, with 17 bases left in between. The length of the CDR3 is 12 residues. The CDR3 here is CSERWRERGYTF. In nucleotides, the CDR3 is TGCAGTGAGAGGTGGAGGGAGCGCGGCTACACCTTC.

The rearrangement uses TRBV25-1 and TRBJ1-4, with a tentative D call TRBD1 (6 bases). Germline V gives CDR1 MGHDK, CDR2 SYGVNS. This CDR3 region has 15 residues. V shed 5 bases and J shed 6 bases, with 16 bases lying between them. CDR3 bases: TGTGCCAGCAGTAAACGGACAGCCGGGGATGAAAAACTGTTTTTT. Residues: CASSKRTAGDEKLFF.

This chain links TRBV28 with TRBJ2-1; 14 bases are shared with TRBD2. The CDR3 runs to 16 residues. The V gene's germline CDR1 is MDHEN and CDR2 SYDVKM. V shed 7 bases and J 5 bases; nucleotides not matched to a gene: 7. The CDR3 loop is CASTGSTSGGDNEQFF. CDR3 coding DNA: TGTGCCAGCACCGGATCGACTAGCGGGGGGGACAATGAGCAGTTCTTC.

The rearrangement uses TRBV7-2 and TRBJ2-7; D gene ambiguous. With 0 bases removed from V and 2 bases from J, the gap between germline ends came to 8 bases. The CDR3 spans 14 residues. Germline V gives CDR1 SGHTA, CDR2 FQGNSA. As DNA, the CDR3 is TGTGCCAGCAGCTTAGCCTCACCAACCTACGAGCAGTACTTC. Protein product: CASSLASPTYEQYF.